This T cell receptor beta chain was captured by sequencing in a study of PD-L1 blockade in urothelial cancer. Study at large: About 85% of the 29 patients were men with bladder-origin urothelial cancer.

The CDR3 has 13 amino acids. With V trimmed by 5 bases and J by 15 bases, 12 bases remained unmatched. Germline V CDR1 and CDR2: MNHNS, SASEGT. Here immunoSEQ multiplex PCR was the method, and the copy in TCRdb shows in-frame clones only, minus some. This table holds approximately 100,000 clones, about 90% found once. This specimen was PBMCs, taken around atezolizumab (anti-PD-L1) treatment. The chain links TRBV6-1 to TRBJ2-1; TRBD1 aligns across 8 bases. This receptor was obtained from a woman of 80 years or more with urothelial cancer. For the CDR3, the DNA is TGTGCCAGCAGTTCCCCTCCCGGGACAGGAGGGTTCTTC. Protein: CASSSPPGTGGFF.